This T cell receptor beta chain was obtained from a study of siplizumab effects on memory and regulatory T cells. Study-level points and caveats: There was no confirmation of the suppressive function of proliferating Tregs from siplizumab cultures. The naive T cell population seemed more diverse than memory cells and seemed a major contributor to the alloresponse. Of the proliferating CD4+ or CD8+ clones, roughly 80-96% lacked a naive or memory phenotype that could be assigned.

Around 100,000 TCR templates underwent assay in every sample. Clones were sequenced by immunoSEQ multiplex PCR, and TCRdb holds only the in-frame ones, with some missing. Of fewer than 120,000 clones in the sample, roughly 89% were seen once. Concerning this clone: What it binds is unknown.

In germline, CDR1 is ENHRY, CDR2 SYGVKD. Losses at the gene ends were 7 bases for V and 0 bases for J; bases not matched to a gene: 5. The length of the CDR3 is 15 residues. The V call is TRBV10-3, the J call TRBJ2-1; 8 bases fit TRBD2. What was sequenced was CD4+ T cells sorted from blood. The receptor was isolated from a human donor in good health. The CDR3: CAITGGGSSYNEQFF. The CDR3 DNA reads TGTGCCATCACGGGCGGGGGGAGCTCCTACAATGAGCAGTTCTTC.